One and the same sample provided the 25 T cell receptor beta chains below, sequenced in a study of blood T cells in healthy people across ages. Then a second PCR, running roughly 7 to 11 cycles, was carried out with a sample-barcoded 5' primer and a J-beta primer mix. From the 5' RACE reads, TCRdb called clonotypes with MiXCR, one entry per CDR3 protein. Among roughly 1,300,000 distinct CDR3 sequences listed, approximately 60% were seen once. Input material: blood. The source is a man aged 18 to 30 in good health.

V gene TRBV20-1 combines with J gene TRBJ2-1; D not certain. Between the trimmed V and J ends, which lost 1 base and 4 bases, there was a span of 11 bases. Germline values: CDR1 DFQATT, CDR2 SNEGSKA (reference sequence). The CDR3 is made up of 14 amino acids. The CDR3 DNA reads as TGCAGTGCTAGAGCTACGGACGAGTACAATGAGCAGTTCTTC. It encodes CSARATDEYNEQFF.

This chain connects TRBV7-9 to TRBJ2-5, with a possible D match to TRBD1 (6 bases). The DNA end is a closer match to TRBJ2-7, so the J assignment may be wrong. The germline V gene has CDR1 SEHNR and CDR2 FQNEAQ (reference sequence). CDR3 size: 14 residues. DNA of the CDR3: TGTGCCAGCAGCTCGAAACAGGGTTTCGACGAGCAGTACTTC. Its translation: CASSSKQGFDEQYF.

This clonotype was observed many times. The chain recombines TRBV6-2 or TRBV6-3 with TRBJ2-3; D perhaps matches TRBD2 (7 bases). The V end was cut by 3 bases, the J end by 2 bases, with 12 bases between. The CDR3 sequence is 15 residues long. Germline V CDR1 and CDR2: MNHEY, SVGEGT. CDR3 DNA sequence: TGTGCCAGCAGTTATTTCGCGGGGGCCACAGATACGCAGTATTTT. It specifies CASSYFAGATDTQYF.

This clonotype was found a few times. V usage is TRBV3-1 and J usage is TRBJ2-7, with D uncertain. The V end was cut by 5 bases, the J end by 8 bases, with 13 bases between. The CDR3 has 12 residues. Per germline, CDR1 LGHDT and CDR2 YNNKEL (reference sequence). The CDR3 here is CASSLGPGQQYF. The CDR3 DNA sequence: TGTGCCAGCAGCTTAGGTCCCGGACAGCAGTACTTC.

This clonotype was observed a handful of times. This sequence joins TRBV7-9 and TRBJ2-3; a possible D gene is TRBD1 (6 bases). Per the germline V gene, CDR1 is SEHNR and CDR2 is FQNEAQ (reference sequence). Between the trimmed V and J ends, which lost 4 bases and 5 bases, there was a span of 28 bases. There are 19 residues in the CDR3. This CDR3 is CASSSLLGTGHSFQDTQYF. For the CDR3, the DNA is TGTGCCAGCAGCTCATTATTGGGTACGGGACATTCTTTTCAAGATACGCAGTATTTT.

V is TRBV7-9 and J is TRBJ2-5, with D unclear. V shed 6 bases and J shed 0 bases, with 17 bases lying between them. Looked up from germline, CDR1 is SEHNR and CDR2 is FQNEAQ (reference sequence). CDR3 length: 16 residues. The CDR3 DNA sequence: TGTGCCAGCAGTGGTGTGGTCCACTTATACCAAGAGACCCAGTACTTC. Encoded protein: CASSGVVHLYQETQYF.

This chain links TRBV2 with TRBJ2-1; 10 nucleotides align to TRBD2. Germline trimming cut 8 bases from V and 5 bases from J; bases unmatched to any gene: 6. The germline gives CDR1 SNHLY, CDR2 FYNNEI. CDR3 length: 14 residues. The CDR3 nucleotides read TGTGCCAGCGATAGCGGGGGGCCAGACAATGAGCAGTTCTTC. Protein sequence: CASDSGGPDNEQFF.

This clonotype was found a few times. CDR3 DNA sequence: TGCAGCGTTGATTTGGGGGGGGGCTATGGCTACACCTTC. It is translated as CSVDLGGGYGYTF. The chain uses TRBV29-1 and TRBJ1-2; weak D call: TRBD1 (5 bases). The CDR3 is 13 amino acids. The germline V gene encodes CDR1 SQVTM and CDR2 ANQGSEA. Trimming removed 3 bases at V and 4 bases at J, with 12 bases between. Filled out from reference TRBV29-1 and TRBJ1-2, the complete variable domain reads SAVISQKPSRDICQRGTSLTIQCQVDSQVTMMFWYRQQPGQSLTLIATANQGSEATYESGFVIDKFPISRPNLTFSTLTVSNMSPEDSSIYLCSVDLGGGYGYTFGSGTRLTVV.

The chain employs TRBV7-9 and TRBJ1-2; TRBD1 might be the D (6 bases). The CDR3 length is 18 residues. V lost 5 bases and J lost 4, with 26 bases in between. Looked up from germline, CDR1 is SEHNR and CDR2 is FQNEAQ (reference sequence). The CDR3 DNA reads as TGTGCCAGCAGCCCTTCGACAGGAGTCACTTCTTACCTCTATGGCTACACCTTC. Its translation is CASSPSTGVTSYLYGYTF.

The CDR3 loop reads CAISDRGEAFF. As DNA, the CDR3 is TGTGCCATCAGCGACAGGGGTGAAGCTTTCTTT. This chain links TRBV10-3 with TRBJ1-1; 8 bases match TRBD1. The CDR3 consists of 11 residues. Germline lookup yields CDR1 ENHRY and CDR2 SYGVKD. V shed 6 bases and J 7 bases; nucleotides not matched to a gene: 1.

V is TRBV7-9 and J is TRBJ2-5; 7 bases align to TRBD2. The CDR3 is 16 residues long. From germline, CDR1 is SEHNR and CDR2 FQNEAQ (reference sequence). The V segment lost 5 bases and the J segment 0 bases; nucleotides outside the gene matches: 9. The CDR3 sequence: CASSPIAGRNQETQYF. For the CDR3, the DNA is TGTGCCAGCAGCCCGATAGCGGGCCGAAACCAAGAGACCCAGTACTTC.

The chain combines TRBV20-1 with TRBJ2-7, with D perhaps TRBD1 (5 bases). Germline-derived CDR1 and CDR2 are DFQATT and SNEGSKA (reference sequence). Trimming shortened V by 6 bases and J by 4 bases, and 16 bases separated the two germline ends. The CDR3 has 13 amino acids. CDR3 in amino acids: CSASSTGNYEQYF. CDR3 DNA sequence: TGCAGTGCCAGCAGCACAGGCAATTACGAGCAGTACTTC.

This clonotype showed up just once. CDR3 bases: TGCAGCGTTGGACTAAGGGGCCAGGGGGATGAAAAACTGTTTTTT. Protein: CSVGLRGQGDEKLFF. V is TRBV29-1 and J is TRBJ1-4; 7 nucleotides line up with TRBD1. V shed 4 bases and J 6 bases; nucleotides not matched to a gene: 11. Germline V gives CDR1 SQVTM, CDR2 ANQGSEA. The CDR3 covers 15 residues.

The gene calls are TRBV27 and TRBJ2-6; D is ambiguous. The CDR3 extends over 15 amino acids. The V end lost 6 bases, the J end lost 4 bases, and 13 bases lay between the germline ends. Germline CDR1 MNHEY, CDR2 SMNVEV (reference sequence). CDR3 nucleotides: TGTGCCAGCAGGCCCATTAAGGAGGGGGCCAACGTCCTGACTTTC. Translation gives CASRPIKEGANVLTF.

This clonotype was counted between two and nine times. V usage is TRBV21-1 and J usage is TRBJ2-7; the table's D call of TRBD2 was not tested on the DNA. TRBV21-1 constitutes a pseudogene. The CDR3 covers 15 residues. The CDR3 protein is CASSKLEREGLEQYF. As DNA, the CDR3 is TGTGCCAGCAGCAAATTGGAGCGGGAGGGTCTCGAGCAGTACTTC.

The chain joins TRBV9 to TRBJ2-3; D gene uncertain. Germline values: CDR1 SGDLS, CDR2 YYNGEE. This CDR3 region has 16 residues. The V end lost 3 bases, the J end lost 0 bases, and 14 bases lay between the germline ends. Here the CDR3 reads CASSAISKPSTDTQYF. The CDR3 coding sequence is TGTGCCAGCAGCGCCATAAGTAAGCCTAGCACAGATACGCAGTATTTT.

This chain connects TRBV4-2 to TRBJ2-5; no firm D call. Germline assignment: CDR1 LGHNA and CDR2 YNFKEQ. Trimming left V 2 bases short and J 1 base short, with 11 bases between. The length of the CDR3 is 15 residues. In nucleotides, the CDR3 is TGTGCCAGCAGCCAATTAACAGATATCCAAGAGACCCAGTACTTC. Translating gives CASSQLTDIQETQYF.

J is TRBJ2-6 and V is TRBV7-6, with 7 bases that match TRBD1. V lost 5 bases to trimming and J lost 3 bases; unmatched junction nucleotides: 10. CDR3 length: 17 amino acids. The germline V gene encodes CDR1 SGHVS and CDR2 FNYEAQ. CDR3 nucleotides: TGTGCCAGCAGCCTGCTATTAGGGGGCGGTGGGGCCAACGTCCTGACTTTC. Translation: CASSLLLGGGGANVLTF.

The V gene is TRBV5-1, the J gene TRBJ2-7; D may be TRBD1 or TRBD2 (5 bases each). Looked up from germline, CDR1 is SGHRS and CDR2 is YFSETQ. The V end was cut by 0 bases, the J end by 4 bases, with 17 bases between. The CDR3 extends over 16 amino acids. CDR3 nucleotides: TGCGCCAGCAGCTTGGTCGGGACCGCTATGGGTTACGAGCAGTACTTC. It is translated as CASSLVGTAMGYEQYF.

The J gene is TRBJ2-4, the V gene TRBV3-1, with unresolved D. The closer fit of TRBJ2-7 to the DNA end suggests the J call may be wrong. From germline, CDR1 is LGHDT and CDR2 YNNKEL (reference sequence). The CDR3 extends over 12 amino acids. In DNA form, the CDR3 reads TGTGCCAGCAGCCGACTCTGGGGCGAGCAGTACTTC. Protein: CASSRLWGEQYF.

A few counts support this clonotype. This rearrangement joins TRBV5-1 to TRBJ1-1; D ambiguous. V lost 0 bases, J lost 1 base, and 13 bases lay in between. Germline CDR1 reads SGHRS; CDR2 reads YFSETQ. This CDR3 region has 16 residues. CDR3 amino acids: CASSLDPRVGNTEAFF. In nucleotides, the CDR3 is TGCGCCAGCAGCTTGGACCCAAGGGTAGGGAACACTGAAGCTTTCTTT.

The chain joins TRBV27 to TRBJ1-6; D is perhaps TRBD1 (5 bases). Germline V gene data show CDR1 as MNHEY and CDR2 as SMNVEV (reference sequence). The CDR3 is made up of 12 amino acids. V lost 6 bases and J 13 bases, leaving 13 bases between the germline ends. CDR3 sequence (DNA): TGTGCCAGCAGCCCAGGGATGGCGCCCCTCCACTTT. Translation: CASSPGMAPLHF.

In nucleotides, the CDR3 is TGCAGTGCCGGACAGGGTTGGGACACTGAAGCTTTCTTT. Translating gives CSAGQGWDTEAFF. The J gene is TRBJ1-1, the V gene TRBV20-1; 8 bases map to TRBD1. CDR3 length: 13 residues. The germline V gene has CDR1 DFQATT and CDR2 SNEGSKA (reference sequence). Trimming cost V 6 bases and J 3 bases; bases outside gene matches: 6.

V usage is TRBV6-2 or TRBV6-3 and J usage is TRBJ2-4; D remains unclear. CDR1 MNHEY and CDR2 SVGEGT come from the germline V gene. V was trimmed by 7 bases and J by 0 bases, leaving 7 bases between them. This CDR3 has 13 amino acids. The CDR3 nucleotides are TGTGCCAGCACGGGTGGAGCCAAAAACATTCAGTACTTC. This gives the protein CASTGGAKNIQYF.

The V gene is TRBV20-1, the J gene TRBJ2-1, with 12 bases matching TRBD2. The CDR3 length is 16 residues. V lost 0 bases and J lost 8; bases outside the gene matches: 8. CDR1 DFQATT and CDR2 SNEGSKA come from the germline V gene (reference sequence). The CDR3 region is CSARDPTSGSFYEQFF. In nucleotides, the CDR3 is TGCAGTGCTAGAGACCCGACTAGCGGGAGTTTCTATGAGCAGTTCTTC.